Listed below are T cell receptor beta chains from one sample, sequenced in a study of identical twins. TCRdb analysed the 5' RACE reads with MiXCR anew, one entry per CDR3 protein. The table shows some 560,000 distinct CDR3 sequences, with just under 10% occurring only once. This sample also belongs to another study, concerning yellow fever vaccine responses in identical twins.

Sequencing was done on a sample of PBMCs. The receptors stem from a woman between 18 and 29 years old in good health. Each CDR3 is given with its conserved first and last residue. The order of the fields is D gene, V gene, J gene, clone size, CDR3 DNA, CDR3 protein. The D gene is left open where the match is weak. The listing skips clone size in some rows; elsewhere it reads once, few, many or a size class.

D gene: .; V gene: TRBV7-6; J gene: TRBJ2-3; clone size: many; CDR3 DNA: TGTGCCAGCAGCTCCGGGATATTAGGGCCCGATACGCAGTATTTT; CDR3 protein: CASSSGILGPDTQYF
D gene: TRBD2; V gene: TRBV18; J gene: TRBJ2-1; clone size: .; CDR3 DNA: TGTGCCAGCTCACCACCGTCCCAGCGGGGGGTATACAATGAGCAGTTCTTC; CDR3 protein: CASSPPSQRGVYNEQFF
D gene: TRBD1; V gene: TRBV28; J gene: TRBJ2-3; clone size: many; CDR3 DNA: TGTGCCAGCAGCGAGACAGGGGGGACAGATACGCAGTATTTT; CDR3 protein: CASSETGGTDTQYF
D gene: .; V gene: TRBV21-1; J gene: TRBJ2-6; clone size: .; CDR3 DNA: TGTGCCAGCAGCAAAGCCCCGGATCCTGGTGGATCTGGGGCCAACGTCCTGACTTTC; CDR3 protein: CASSKAPDPGGSGANVLTF
D gene: TRBD2; V gene: TRBV20-1; J gene: TRBJ2-1; clone size: .; CDR3 DNA: TGCAGTGCTAGAGACCAAAACGGACTAGCGGCTCAAGGAGAGCGGTTCTTC; CDR3 protein: CSARDQNGLAAQGERFF
D gene: .; V gene: TRBV12-3/TRBV12-4; J gene: TRBJ2-5; clone size: many; CDR3 DNA: TGTGCCAGCAGTTTAGGGCAGAAAGATGTAGAGACCCAGTACTTC; CDR3 protein: CASSLGQKDVETQYF
D gene: .; V gene: TRBV11-1; J gene: TRBJ2-1; clone size: .; CDR3 DNA: TGTGCCAGCAGCCCGCGCCCGATAGTACCGGGGGGCCACAATGAGCAGTTCTTC; CDR3 protein: CASSPRPIVPGGHNEQFF
D gene: .; V gene: TRBV24-1; J gene: TRBJ2-1; clone size: many; CDR3 DNA: TGTGCCACCAGTGATCTCCTGCCGCCTAGTGTCAATGAGCAGTTCTTC; CDR3 protein: CATSDLLPPSVNEQFF
D gene: TRBD2; V gene: TRBV7-8; J gene: TRBJ2-7; clone size: .; CDR3 DNA: TGTGCCAGCAGCTGGACCGGACTAGCGGCTTCCTACGAGCAGTACTTC; CDR3 protein: CASSWTGLAASYEQYF
D gene: TRBD1; V gene: TRBV12-3/TRBV12-4; J gene: TRBJ2-7; clone size: many; CDR3 DNA: TGTGCCAGCAGTAAAGGAGCAGGGGGAACCGAGCAGTACTTC; CDR3 protein: CASSKGAGGTEQYF
D gene: .; V gene: TRBV7-2; J gene: TRBJ2-7; clone size: few; CDR3 DNA: TGTGCCAGCAGCCGGGACTTAGGTACCTACGAGCAGTACTTC; CDR3 protein: CASSRDLGTYEQYF
D gene: TRBD1; V gene: TRBV7-8; J gene: TRBJ1-1; clone size: few; CDR3 DNA: TGTGCCAGCAGCGCGACAGGGCTCGCTGAAGCTTTCTTT; CDR3 protein: CASSATGLAEAFF
D gene: TRBD2; V gene: TRBV4-2; J gene: TRBJ2-3; clone size: many; CDR3 DNA: TGTGCCAGCAGCCAAGATGGCGGGGGGGGTCTCACAGATACGCAGTATTTT; CDR3 protein: CASSQDGGGGLTDTQYF
D gene: TRBD2; V gene: TRBV28; J gene: TRBJ2-5; clone size: many; CDR3 DNA: TGTGCCAGCAGTGGGGAGGGGAGGGGAGAGACCCAGTACTTC; CDR3 protein: CASSGEGRGETQYF
D gene: .; V gene: TRBV4-3; J gene: TRBJ1-1; clone size: few; CDR3 DNA: TGCGCCAGCAGCCAAGCAGGGTTTGAGGGCACTGAAGCTTTCTTT; CDR3 protein: CASSQAGFEGTEAFF
D gene: TRBD1; V gene: TRBV4-1; J gene: TRBJ2-3; clone size: few; CDR3 DNA: TGCGCCAGCAGCCAAGCCGGGACAGACCACACAGATACGCAGTATTTT; CDR3 protein: CASSQAGTDHTDTQYF
D gene: .; V gene: TRBV18; J gene: TRBJ2-6; clone size: .; CDR3 DNA: TGTGCCAGCTCAATACAGGGCTCTGGGGCCAACGTCCTGACTTTC; CDR3 protein: CASSIQGSGANVLTF
D gene: TRBD1; V gene: TRBV28; J gene: TRBJ2-7; clone size: .; CDR3 DNA: TGTGCCAGCAGCAATACAGGGGGGTACTCCTACGAGCAGTACTTC; CDR3 protein: CASSNTGGYSYEQYF
D gene: TRBD2; V gene: TRBV12-3/TRBV12-4; J gene: TRBJ2-3; clone size: many; CDR3 DNA: TGTGCCAGCAGCACTAGCGGGGGCCCGTATAGCACAGATACGCAGTATTTT; CDR3 protein: CASSTSGGPYSTDTQYF
D gene: .; V gene: TRBV12-3/TRBV12-4; J gene: TRBJ2-3; clone size: .; CDR3 DNA: TGTGCCAGCAGTTACCGGACTCCCAACACAGATACGCAGTATTTT; CDR3 protein: CASSYRTPNTDTQYF
D gene: .; V gene: TRBV7-9; J gene: TRBJ2-3; clone size: few; CDR3 DNA: TGTGCCAGCAGCCCCGGAAAACTAGTGAAAGATACGCAGTATTTT; CDR3 protein: CASSPGKLVKDTQYF
D gene: .; V gene: TRBV6-4; J gene: TRBJ2-1; clone size: many; CDR3 DNA: TGTGCCAGCAGTGACGCCCCAGGGATTGAGCAGTTCTTC; CDR3 protein: CASSDAPGIEQFF
D gene: .; V gene: TRBV20-1; J gene: TRBJ2-3; clone size: .; CDR3 DNA: TGCAGTGCTAGGTCAGGGACTAGCACAGATACGCAGTATTTT; CDR3 protein: CSARSGTSTDTQYF
D gene: .; V gene: TRBV5-6; J gene: TRBJ2-7; clone size: many; CDR3 DNA: TGTGCCAGCTTCCGGGCGGGATCCTACGAGCAGTACTTC; CDR3 protein: CASFRAGSYEQYF
D gene: .; V gene: TRBV9; J gene: TRBJ1-5; clone size: many; CDR3 DNA: TGTGCCAGCAGCCTATTTGGGGGCAATCAGCCCCAGCATTTT; CDR3 protein: CASSLFGGNQPQHF
D gene: .; V gene: TRBV20-1; J gene: TRBJ2-7; clone size: many; CDR3 DNA: TGCAGTGCTAGCGACACCTCTAGTTACGAGCAGTACTTC; CDR3 protein: CSASDTSSYEQYF
D gene: TRBD2; V gene: TRBV3-1; J gene: TRBJ2-7; clone size: few; CDR3 DNA: TGTGCCAGCAGCCAAGTAGCGGGGAACTCCTACGAGCAGTACTTC; CDR3 protein: CASSQVAGNSYEQYF
D gene: .; V gene: TRBV28; J gene: TRBJ2-7; clone size: .; CDR3 DNA: TGTGCCAGCAGTGACAGGAGGTTCTACGAGCAGTACTTC; CDR3 protein: CASSDRRFYEQYF
D gene: TRBD2; V gene: TRBV7-2; J gene: TRBJ2-3; clone size: .; CDR3 DNA: TGTGCCAGCAGCCCGAGACTAGCGGGGGGCGGCACAGATACGCAGTATTTT; CDR3 protein: CASSPRLAGGGTDTQYF
D gene: TRBD1; V gene: TRBV4-2; J gene: TRBJ1-3; clone size: many; CDR3 DNA: TGTGCCAGCAGCCAGGAGACAGGGGGAGGAAACACCATATATTTT; CDR3 protein: CASSQETGGGNTIYF